This TCR beta chain was retrieved from a study of cytomegalovirus exposure and HLA in healthy donors. Looking at the study overall: Of roughly 360 genotyped donors, 81% grouped in the Caucasian-associated ancestry cluster.

Points from the study as a whole: One cluster of highly shared sequence variants probably arose as a sequencing artifact. Rarity marked most TCR sequences, yet some public TCRs occurred in many donors.

As regards this clone: The antigen remains undetermined.

The primer mix had 60 Vbeta and 13 Jbeta primers. Sequencing used immunoSEQ multiplex PCR; TCRdb keeps in-frame clones, though not all of them. The table has about 150,000 clones, 70% to 80% seen once; the top ten hold around an eighth. Germline V gives CDR1 MNHEY, CDR2 SVGAGI. J lost 1 base, V lost 1 base, and 2 bases had no gene match. CDR3 size: 15 residues. This clonotype was obtained from a man aged 35 to 55 in good health and CMV-seropositive. This chain links TRBV6-5 with TRBJ2-5, with TRBD1 matching over 8 bases. Sequencing used PBMCs. The CDR3 nucleotides read TGTGCCAGCAGTTACTACAGGGGGTCCCAAGAGACCCAGTACTTC. Translation gives CASSYYRGSQETQYF.